This entry describes one T cell receptor (beta chain). This clonotype appeared many times. Its recognized antigen is unknown. No base qualities exist here, and no much larger clone lies one base off it. This record comes from a study of T cells in Graves' hyperthyroidism and ophthalmopathy (dated by TCRdb to about 2019). Concerning the study at large: Peripheral blood samples were taken at the time of initial diagnosis, prior to any treatment. A discovery cohort of around 100 patients, 43 with Graves' ophthalmopathy and about 60 with stable Graves' hyperthyroidism, was used to find distinguishing TCR V-J signatures. Prospective prediction of ophthalmopathy was tested in an independent validation cohort of some 19 hyperthyroidism patients and roughly 16 patients who later progressed to ophthalmopathy. The 100 discovery patients were divided at random into training and test sets in a 7:3 ratio. Thyroid tissue and blood T-cell repertoires from six Graves' hyperthyroidism patients were also compared in the study. After sampling, hyperthyroidism patients received methimazole starting at 30 mg daily, and ophthalmopathy patients received high-dose intravenous methylprednisolone. The paper reports TCR Vbeta CDR3 sequencing of about 140 peripheral blood samples: around 41 ophthalmopathy, about 75 hyperthyroidism and about 17 progressor patients. Broad study findings and their caveats: Most expanded thyroid clonotypes (frequency above 0.001) were also detected in blood, suggesting blood repertoires may reflect thyroid immune responses. No statistical method was used to set the sample size in advance, and investigators knew the group allocation. In validation, the model predicted progression to ophthalmopathy with roughly 70% sensitivity and 72% to 85% specificity, a median of approximately 6.5 months before onset. Ophthalmopathy was separated from stable hyperthyroidism by a 13 V-J signature model, with roughly 88% sensitivity and approximately 81% specificity obtained in cross-validation and 80%/75% obtained in testing.

In the ophthalmopathy patients, disease was moderately to severely active, with a Clinical Activity Score of 3 or more, a NOSPECS grade of 4 or more, and a duration of less than 3 months. Patients with uncontrolled infections, other autoimmune diseases, pregnancy or lactation were excluded. Diagnoses relied on clinical symptoms, serum thyroxine and TRAb, thyroid ultrasound and orbital computed tomography. PBMCs were isolated from 10 ml of fresh peripheral blood by Ficoll-Paque density gradient centrifugation. Total RNA was extracted using Trizol reagent, and RNA quality was assessed on an Agilent 2100 Bioanalyzer. At the junction V is shortened by 0 bases and J by 3 bases, with 6 bases in between. Including cysteine and phenylalanine, the CDR3 has 13 amino acids. The DNA shown is the 39-base CDR3, in frame from base 1. The germline V gene (reference sequence) specifies LGHDT as CDR1 and YNNKEL as CDR2.

TCR beta CDR3 regions were amplified from RNA transcripts. The TCR CDR3 was subjected to a first round of RT-PCR using the HTBI primer set and the Qiagen OneStep RT-PCR kit. A second multiplex PCR round built the libraries, followed by size selection and purification. Libraries were sequenced paired-end with 100 bp reads on an Illumina HiSeq2000. The authors' analysis ran thus. SOAPnuke was used to process the raw data, with reads discarded if the reads contained adapters or uncalled bases, had a mean Phred below 15, or lacked an exact constant-primer or identifier match. COPE v1.2.5 was used to merge the high-quality paired reads, and each unique nucleotide sequence was defined as a clonotype. MiTCR v1.1 was used to align the clonotypes against IMGT TRBV, TRBD and TRBJ reference segments. The analysis was restricted to V-J combinations with a frequency above 0.0001, which together covered over 99% of the repertoires. The TCS score was defined as F50 (clonal expansion) divided by E x V (chaos), with BLOSUM62-based TCRdist calculated between CDR3 peptides within each V-J. Welch's t-statistics and random forest reduced around 510 V-J features to under 15, which were used in a naive Bayes classifier (R e1071). TCRdb took the public reads, trimmed them with fastp at Q25, ran MiXCR for clone calling and kept in-frame beta chains. Records with the same CDR3 protein are collapsed into one entry carrying the most frequent genes and DNA. The V and J calls here are based on TCRdb, not the publication. A total of 300,000 to 500,000 distinct CDR3 sequences appear in this sample, about 14% of them only once. The top ten constitute approximately 29% of the sample.

The source of this sequence is a man aged 50 to 59 with Graves' ophthalmopathy. The chain is assembled from TRBV3-1 and TRBJ2-7, with an unclear D gene assignment. Sequenced material: blood. DNA sequence: TGTGCCAGCAGCCAAGATTACGGCTACGAGCAGTACTTC. Its protein product is CASSQDYGYEQYF.